The 32 T cell receptor beta chains below were found in one sample sequenced in a study of regulatory T cells in long-lasting Graves disease. Time point noted: persistent/refractory GD, antithyroid drugs over 5 years with positive TRAb. PBMC RNA served as the TCR library source. CDR3-region Arm-PCR and iRepertoire HTBI primers produced the TCR beta libraries. TCRdb re-called the multiplex PCR reads through MiXCR, storing one row per CDR3 protein. This repertoire shows a few hundred thousand distinct CDR3 sequences, 20% to 30% found once; its top ten account for roughly a quarter. This specimen was peripheral blood mononuclear cells (PBMCs), taken when the disease was refractory, from a patient treated with antithyroid drugs. Source of these receptors: a female donor with Graves disease.

Comment on this clonotype: The CDR3 carries no conserved terminal phenylalanine or tryptophan, so it likely arises from a read error. Here the CDR3 DNA reads TGCGCCAGCAGACCGACAGGGAACACTGAAGCTTTCCTT. Translated: CASRPTGNTEAFL. The V gene is TRBV5-1, the J gene TRBJ1-1; tentative D call: TRBD1 (6 bases). V was shortened by 5 bases and J by 1 base, with 9 bases between the two germline ends. The CDR3 runs to 13 residues. The germline gives CDR1 SGHRS, CDR2 YFSETQ.

This clonotype was counted at least ten times. A junction boundary mismatches the germline segment, possibly from a read error. V and J are TRBV28 and TRBJ1-1; weak D call: TRBD1 (5 bases). Looked up from germline, CDR1 is MDHEN and CDR2 is SYDVKM. This CDR3 is 17 amino acids long. The CDR3 here is CASSYAGLREGIKPTAF. DNA of the CDR3: TGTGCCAGCAGTTATGCCGGCCTTCGGGAGGGGATTAAGCCGACCGCTTTT.

This clonotype was detected many times. This chain links TRBV28 with TRBJ2-7; D gene uncertain. The germline V and J ends were trimmed by 7 bases and 3 bases, with 13 bases remaining between them. The CDR3 extends over 13 amino acids. The V gene's germline CDR1 is MDHEN and CDR2 SYDVKM. CDR3 residues: CASTSWSLYEQYF. DNA for the CDR3: TGTGCCAGCACCTCTTGGAGTCTCTACGAGCAGTACTTC.

This clonotype was counted between two and nine times. The V call is TRBV4-1, the J call TRBJ1-1; perhaps TRBD1 as D (5 bases). There are 17 residues in the CDR3. The V gene's germline CDR1 is MGHRA and CDR2 YSYEKL. The V end was cut by 1 base, the J end by 0 bases, with 15 bases between. The CDR3 protein is CASSQGAGGRMNTEAFF. CDR3 nucleotide sequence: TGCGCCAGCAGCCAAGGGGCGGGGGGGAGAATGAACACTGAAGCTTTCTTT.

The chain combines TRBV5-1 with TRBJ1-1; TRBD1 agrees at 9 bases. V lost 4 bases to trimming and J lost 4 bases; unmatched junction nucleotides: 17. There are 18 residues in the CDR3. Germline-derived CDR1 and CDR2 are SGHRS and YFSETQ. DNA for the CDR3: TGCGCCAGCAGCCCGACCGGACAGGGGATCTTCTACGGCACTGAAGCTTTCTTT. Its translation: CASSPTGQGIFYGTEAFF.

This clonotype was detected many times. This chain joins TRBV7-2 and TRBJ2-7; 8 bases fit TRBD1. The CDR3 consists of 15 residues. The junction had 8 bases not matched to a gene; V was cut back by 5 bases and J by 2 bases. The germline gives CDR1 SGHTA, CDR2 FQGNSA. The CDR3 DNA reads TGTGCCAGCAGCCCAGACCGGGACAGGCCCTACGAGCAGTACTTC. Protein: CASSPDRDRPYEQYF.

In its sample, this clonotype was seen many times. This rearrangement joins TRBV2 to TRBJ1-1; 7 nucleotides align to TRBD1. V shed 6 bases, J shed 7 bases, and the junction held 8 bases outside the gene matches. Germline CDR1 and CDR2: SNHLY and FYNNEI. The CDR3 loop spans 13 amino acids. CDR3 protein: CASRAGTAFEAFF. CDR3 coding DNA: TGTGCCAGCAGAGCCGGGACAGCCTTTGAAGCTTTCTTT. Combining the CDR3 with reference TRBV2 and TRBJ1-1 gives the whole variable domain EPEVTQTPSHQVTQMGQEVILRCVPISNHLYFYWYRQILGQKVEFLVSFYNNEISEKSEIFDDQFSVERPDGSNFTLKIRSTKLEDSAMYFCASRAGTAFEAFFGQGTRLTVV.

This clonotype was picked up a small number of times. This chain connects TRBV29-1 to TRBJ1-1; D perhaps matches TRBD1 (6 bases). There are 14 residues in the CDR3. The V end lost 5 bases, the J end lost 3 bases, and 16 bases lay between the germline ends. Per the germline V gene, CDR1 is SQVTM and CDR2 is ANQGSEA. The CDR3 coding sequence is TGCAGCGTTCAGCCGGGGGCTGGCGACACTGAAGCTTTCTTT. Its translation: CSVQPGAGDTEAFF.

This clonotype appeared many times. This chain links TRBV12-3 or TRBV12-4 with TRBJ1-2; D is unclear. V was clipped by 5 bases and J by 3 bases, with 10 bases between them. This CDR3 is 13 amino acids long. The CDR3 nucleotides are TGTGCCAGCAGTCCCCGTCTTGACTATGGCTACACCTTC. Amino acids: CASSPRLDYGYTF.

This clonotype was found many times. J is TRBJ2-1 and V is TRBV15, with D possibly being TRBD1 (5 bases). This CDR3 has 16 residues. Germline lookup yields CDR1 LNHNV and CDR2 YYDKDF (reference sequence). V was cut by 0 bases and J by 5 bases, with 14 bases left in between. The CDR3 bases are TGTGCCACCAGCAGAGATCAGTCGGCAGGGAACAATGAGCAGTTCTTC. Translated, it gives CATSRDQSAGNNEQFF.

The chain uses TRBV7-2 and TRBJ2-6; tentatively, D is TRBD1 or TRBD2 (5 bases each). V lost 6 bases to trimming and J lost 0 bases, with 15 bases between them. This CDR3 has 17 amino acids. Germline V gene data show CDR1 as SGHTA and CDR2 as FQGNSA. This chain's CDR3 is CASSLLGRTSGANVLTF. CDR3 bases: TGTGCCAGCAGTTTACTGGGACGGACCTCTGGGGCCAACGTCCTGACTTTC.

The table lists this clonotype with a few counts. The genes are TRBV6-2 or TRBV6-3 and TRBJ1-5; 8 bases align to TRBD1. The CDR3 contains 15 residues. J lost 5 bases, V lost 4 bases, and 7 bases had no gene match. Germline CDR1 is MNHEY and CDR2 is SVGEGT. CDR3 coding DNA: TGTGCCAGCAGTTCTGGACAGGGCCCTCATCAGCCCCAGCATTTT. It translates to CASSSGQGPHQPQHF.

The gene calls are TRBV9 and TRBJ2-7; D is uncertain. CDR3 length: 16 amino acids. Germline CDR1 and CDR2: SGDLS and YYNGEE. V was clipped by 0 bases and J by 6 bases, with 19 bases between them. This CDR3 reads CASSVGTGRTPIEQYF. The DNA for the CDR3 is TGTGCCAGCAGCGTAGGTACGGGCAGGACGCCTATCGAGCAGTACTTC.

This clonotype came up many times. The chain is built from TRBV6-5 and TRBJ2-5, with 8 bases matching TRBD2. This CDR3 has 17 amino acids. Per the germline V gene, CDR1 is MNHEY and CDR2 is SVGAGI. With 0 bases clipped from V and 5 bases from J, the junction kept 11 bases outside the gene matches. The CDR3 nucleotides are TGTGCCAGCAGTTACTCAAGAGGGACTAGTCTTGGGGAGACCCAGTACTTC. This translates into CASSYSRGTSLGETQYF.

The gene calls are TRBV20-1 and TRBJ1-2, with D perhaps TRBD1 (5 bases). This CDR3 comprises 16 residues. V was cut by 3 bases and J by 0 bases, with 17 bases left in between. Germline V gene sequence: CDR1 DFQATT, CDR2 SNEGSKA (reference sequence). The CDR3 sequence: CSARGDDGRSNYGYTF. CDR3 nucleotide sequence: TGCAGTGCTAGGGGGGATGACGGGCGATCTAACTATGGCTACACCTTC.

This clonotype appeared a few times. Written as DNA, the CDR3 is TGTGCCCGGCGGGGCAGCTTGAACACCGGGGAGCTGTTTTTT. Amino acids: CARRGSLNTGELFF. The chain is built from TRBV30 and TRBJ2-2, with a weak D call TRBD2 (6 bases). CDR1 and CDR2 from the germline V gene are GTSNPN and SVGIG (reference sequence). V lost 8 bases and J 1 base, leaving 14 bases between the germline ends. This CDR3 region has 14 residues.

This clonotype has ten or more counts. The chain has TRBV6-9 and TRBJ2-2; 7 positions match TRBD1. The CDR3 length is 16 residues. Germline lookup yields CDR1 MNHGY and CDR2 SVAAGI. With V trimmed by 3 bases and J by 1 base, 5 bases remained unmatched. The CDR3 sequence is CASSYAGQVNTGELFF. CDR3 bases: TGTGCCAGCAGTTACGCAGGACAGGTGAACACCGGGGAGCTGTTTTTT.

This clonotype has a handful of counts. CDR3 in amino acids: CASSPPRDRYEQYF. As DNA, the CDR3 is TGTGCCAGCAGCCCCCCGCGGGACAGGTACGAGCAGTACTTC. This chain connects TRBV7-9 to TRBJ2-7; 8 nucleotides align to TRBD1. The CDR3 loop spans 14 amino acids. Trimming at V came to 5 bases and at J to 4 bases, leaving 7 bases not matched to a gene. Looked up from germline, CDR1 is SEHNR and CDR2 is FQNEAQ (reference sequence).

This clonotype has more than one count but fewer than ten. This chain uses TRBV28 with TRBJ1-2; weak D call: TRBD1 (6 bases). The CDR3 loop spans 14 amino acids. The V end lost 5 bases, the J end lost 4 bases, and 14 bases lay between the germline ends. Germline CDR1 reads MDHEN; CDR2 reads SYDVKM. The CDR3 DNA reads TGTGCCAGCAGTGCCGGGGGCGCGGGCTATGGCTACACCTTC. Translated: CASSAGGAGYGYTF.

This clonotype was picked up many times. This chain links TRBV6-2 or TRBV6-3 with TRBJ2-1, with D perhaps matching TRBD1 or TRBD2 (5 bases each). This CDR3 contains 13 residues. Germline V gives CDR1 MNHEY, CDR2 SVGEGT. The V end was cut by 8 bases, the J end by 2 bases, with 10 bases between. CDR3 DNA sequence: TGTGCCAGCTCGTCGGGACCCTACAATGAGCAGTTCTTC. Translated, it gives CASSSGPYNEQFF.

This clonotype showed up many times. This chain joins TRBV6-5 and TRBJ1-2; the D is unclear. Deletions cut 0 bases from V and 2 bases from J, with 10 bases between. In germline, CDR1 is MNHEY, CDR2 SVGAGI. The CDR3 extends over 15 amino acids. The CDR3 reads CASSYSIVSNYGYTF. The DNA for the CDR3 is TGTGCCAGCAGTTACTCGATCGTGTCGAACTATGGCTACACCTTC.

The chain uses TRBV30 and TRBJ2-7; D possibly corresponds to TRBD1 (5 bases). The CDR3 extends over 11 amino acids. V was pared by 5 bases and J by 7 bases, with 12 bases between. Germline values: CDR1 GTSNPN, CDR2 SVGIG (reference sequence). The CDR3 loop is CAWSRDREQYF. CDR3 DNA sequence: TGTGCCTGGTCCAGGGATCGGGAGCAGTACTTC.

This clonotype was detected many times. This chain uses TRBV6-1 with TRBJ1-4; D perhaps matches TRBD1 (6 bases). Trimming shortened V by 5 bases and J by 8 bases, and 12 bases separated the two germline ends. Germline assignment: CDR1 MNHNS and CDR2 SASEGT. This CDR3 comprises 13 residues. The CDR3 loop reads CASSNRAGEKLFF. The CDR3, as DNA: TGTGCCAGCAGTAACAGGGCTGGGGAAAAACTGTTTTTT.

This clonotype was counted ten times or more. The chain employs TRBV7-2 and TRBJ2-5; 7 nucleotides match TRBD1. The length of the CDR3 is 15 residues. Germline CDR1 reads SGHTA; CDR2 reads FQGNSA. V trimming: 2 bases; J trimming: 5 bases; junction bases outside the gene matches: 8. CDR3 sequence reads: CASSLRRGSRETQYF. The CDR3 region has the DNA TGTGCCAGCAGCTTACGCAGGGGGTCCCGGGAGACCCAGTACTTC.

This clonotype was counted between two and nine times. This chain links TRBV7-9 with TRBJ1-1, with 9 nucleotides matching TRBD1. V dropped 4 bases and J dropped 6; count of bases not matched to a gene: 18. CDR3 length: 18 residues. CDR1 is SEHNR and CDR2 is FQNEAQ in the germline V gene (reference sequence). The chain's CDR3 is CASSSPGTGKSLRAEAFF. The CDR3, as DNA: TGTGCCAGCAGCTCCCCCGGGACAGGGAAGAGTTTGCGCGCTGAAGCTTTCTTT.

As to this clonotype: A junction boundary mismatches the germline segment, possibly from a read error. The chain is built from TRBV18 and TRBJ1-6; 7 bases are a match to TRBD1. The end of the DNA is better explained by TRBJ1-1, so the J call may be wrong. In germline, CDR1 is KGHSH, CDR2 LQKENI. This CDR3 contains 15 residues. DNA of the CDR3: TGTGCCAGCTCACGTGAGGGGGCAGGTGGCACTGGAGCTTTCTTT. It translates to CASSREGAGGTGAFF.

The genes are TRBV9 and TRBJ1-2; 7 nucleotides agree with TRBD1. J gave up 0 bases and V 4 bases, and 6 bases lay outside the gene matches. This CDR3 contains 15 residues. From germline, CDR1 is SGDLS and CDR2 YYNGEE. The CDR3 region is CASSLTGLTNYGYTF. In DNA, the CDR3 is TGTGCCAGCAGCCTGACAGGGCTCACTAACTATGGCTACACCTTC.

The V and J genes are TRBV4-2 and TRBJ1-2; D gene uncertain. The V end was cut by 0 bases, the J end by 8 bases, with 16 bases between. CDR3 length: 15 residues. Germline loops: CDR1 LGHNA, CDR2 YNFKEQ. This CDR3 is CASSQDLRAAGGYTF. The CDR3 DNA reads as TGTGCCAGCAGCCAAGATCTCCGGGCAGCGGGAGGCTACACCTTC.

In this sample, this clonotype turned up a few times. The chain has TRBV14 and TRBJ2-5; D is ambiguous. Germline CDR1 is SGHDN and CDR2 is FVKESK. The CDR3 is 16 residues long. V was trimmed by 1 base and J by 2 bases, leaving 14 bases between them. The CDR3 DNA reads TGTGCCAGCAGCCAAGTATTCTTCTGGGAACAAGAGACCCAGTACTTC. Residues: CASSQVFFWEQETQYF.

Points on this clonotype: This sequence is one base from a far larger clone and is likely a read error. J is TRBJ2-7 and V is TRBV9; D gene unclear. Germline V lookup: CDR1 SGDLS, CDR2 YYNGEE. There are 13 residues in the CDR3. Trimming took off 4 bases at V and 8 bases at J, with 16 bases between the two ends. The CDR3 bases are TGTGCCAGCAGCTTCACCGACACCAACAAGCAGTACTTC. It yields the protein CASSFTDTNKQYF.

There are a few counts of this clonotype. Relative to the germline gene, one junction end is altered; a read error may explain this. V and J are TRBV6-1 and TRBJ1-2; no clear D gene. Germline CDR1 and CDR2: MNHNS and SASEGT. The CDR3 is 14 amino acids. The CDR3 is CASSLSPAEPHRDF. Here the CDR3 DNA reads TGTGCCAGTTCTCTTTCTCCCGCTGAACCGCACCGGGACTTC.

The V and J genes are TRBV20-1 and TRBJ2-7; 8 nucleotides line up with TRBD2. Per the germline V gene, CDR1 is DFQATT and CDR2 is SNEGSKA (reference sequence). CDR3 length: 14 residues. V lost 1 base and J lost 6; bases outside the gene matches: 8. The DNA of the CDR3 is TGCAGTGCTAGAGTAGGCGGGAGGCCTCCCGAGCAGTACTTC. Protein: CSARVGGRPPEQYF.